This TCR beta chain is from a study of blood T cell repertoires in COVID-19. Study-level information: COVID-19 samples from acute and convalescent phases originated in the United States, Italy and Spain. PBMCs, B-cell-depleted T cells, or T cells provided the cDNA or gDNA that made up the material.

The authors' processing: Researchers report that nucleated cell counts were estimated from reference gene primer amplification. The table came from immunoSEQ multiplex PCR; TCRdb's copy has only in-frame clones and leaves some out. For V, J and clone size, that table is used; D and trimming come from the DNA. Among some 110,000 clones listed, around nine tenths were seen once. This receptor was obtained from a human donor in a cohort sampled during active COVID-19. The specimen sequenced was peripheral blood.

This CDR3 reads CASSPGLAEQETQYF. Written as DNA, the CDR3 is TGTGCCAGCAGCCCGGGACTAGCGGAGCAAGAGACCCAGTACTTC. The rearrangement links TRBV7-9 to TRBJ2-5, with 11 bases lining up with TRBD2. J lost 2 bases, V lost 5 bases, and 4 bases had no gene match. The germline gives CDR1 SEHNR, CDR2 FQNEAQ (reference sequence). The CDR3 sequence is 15 residues long.